This T cell receptor (beta chain) derives from a study of T cells after yellow fever vaccination. Looked up from germline, CDR1 is MNHNS and CDR2 is SASEGT. CDR3 length: 14 residues. Between the trimmed V and J ends, which lost 6 bases and 0 bases, there was a span of 12 bases. TCRdb used MiXCR to reprocess the 5' RACE reads, holding one entry per CDR3 protein. The data hold more than 300,000 distinct CDR3 sequences, with around 11% observed a single time. This clonotype came up a few times. The source is a man younger than 35 who received the YFV17D yellow fever vaccine. The starting material was CD4+ T cells sorted from PBMCs, obtained 45 days after the yellow fever booster vaccination. V is TRBV6-1 and J is TRBJ2-7, with D tentatively TRBD2 (6 bases). The CDR3 nucleotides read TGTGCCAGCAGCCGCGTGGAGGGCTCCTACGAGCAGTACGTC. As protein: CASSRVEGSYEQYV.